This T cell receptor (beta chain) came from a study of OX40 agonist ivuxolimab in advanced cancers. The study in broad terms: Ivuxolimab was an agonistic, fully human IgG2 monoclonal antibody directed against OX40 (CD134), a costimulatory receptor. The monotherapy dose-escalation portion (N ≈ 50 patients) of the phase I ivuxolimab trial is reported in the paper. In the dose-escalation cohort, 75% to 85% of patients were male, and the mean age was around 65 years with a range of roughly 20 to 85. Patients were allowed to have had prior anti-PD-1, anti-PD-L1 or anti-CTLA-4 therapy, and around two fifths of the dose-escalation patients had been treated with checkpoint inhibitors. Intravenous ivuxolimab was administered to patients every 2 weeks at six dose levels: 0.01, 0.1, 0.3, 1.5, 3 and 10 mg/kg. Partial responses occurred in three dose-escalation patients: two with cutaneous melanoma and one with hepatocellular carcinoma. The purpose of peripheral TCRbeta sequencing was to test whether ivuxolimab changed TCR sequence diversity and led to clonal T-cell expansion. Among the 52 dose-escalation patients, about 19 had hepatocellular carcinoma, roughly 15 melanoma, 9 renal cell carcinoma and 9 head and neck cancer.

For sequencing of the TCRbeta CDR3 region, genomic DNA was extracted from the sorted cells. TCRbeta CDR3 regions were sequenced using the immunoSEQ Assay. TCRdb re-hosts the immuneACCESS table, in-frame sequences only. Its copies lack some clones; in the studies checked, an unresolved V gene accounts for under half of them, and the cause for the rest is not known. Present in this sample are tens of thousands of clones, about 82% of which were seen just once. Together, the top ten hold almost 6% of the sample. Summary of the overall study and its limitations: After ivuxolimab, expanded clones were on average more numerous among CD8+ T cells than among CD4+ T cells. In the 0.1-3.0 mg/kg groups, partial responders were among the patients with the lowest normalized peripheral clonal expansion, particularly in CD8+ T cells. Low levels of normalized T-cell clonal expansion were also shown by some nonresponding patients. At doses of 0.1 to 3.0 mg/kg, clonal expansion of both CD4+ and CD8+ T cells in blood was seen between baseline and week 6. The antigen specificity of the peripheral T cells that underwent clonal expansion was not determined.

As concerns this clone: The clone's antigen remains unknown. Nothing much larger sits one base from this clone, and base qualities are not available.

Via the germline V gene, CDR1 is KGHSH and CDR2 LQKENI. Cut back by 3 bases and 0 bases, the V and J ends lie 14 bases apart. The cysteine opens and the phenylalanine closes a CDR3 of 17 amino acids. Only the CDR3 part of the read is kept: 51 bases, read in frame from the first base. The trial excluded patients who had a history of autoimmune disease or were on systemic immunosuppression. In every dose cohort, peripheral blood was drawn for TCR sequencing at baseline, cycle 4 day 1, and cycle 7 day 1. Samples were obtained from an open-label, multicenter, first-in-human phase I dose-escalation trial of ivuxolimab. Adults with locally advanced or metastatic melanoma, renal cell, hepatocellular, or head and neck squamous cell carcinoma were enrolled in the trial. Before TCR sequencing, CD4+ T cells and CD8+ T cells were sorted from peripheral blood as separate populations.

This sample comprised CD4+ or CD8+ T cells sorted from blood, obtained in a trial of the OX40 agonist ivuxolimab. This TCR was recovered from an adult with an advanced solid tumor such as melanoma, head and neck, liver or kidney cancer. The rearranged segments are TRBV18 and TRBJ1-4; a weak D assignment points to TRBD1 (5 bases agree). The CDR3 corresponds to CASSPGAGTTTNEKLFF. The sequence in DNA is TGTGCCAGCTCACCCGGTGCAGGGACCACAACTAATGAAAAACTGTTTTTT.